This is a list of T cell receptor beta chains from one sample in a study of blood T cell repertoires in COVID-19. Assay used: immunoSEQ multiplex PCR; TCRdb lists only in-frame clones, some missing. The profile shows over 15,000 clones, roughly 91% of them singletons. Sequences were obtained from peripheral blood. These receptors all come from a human donor in a cohort sampled during active COVID-19. CDR3s include the opening cysteine and the closing phenylalanine or tryptophan. A D gene is named only where the DNA matches it firmly. Some rows have no size entry. The others give once, few or many, or a class for an expanded clone.

TRBV7-9	TRBD2	TRBJ2-3	.	CASSLDKGTSGSTDTQYF	TGTGCCAGCAGCTTAGATAAAGGGACTAGCGGGAGCACAGATACGCAGTATTTT
TRBV6-6	.	TRBJ1-3	once	CATGDSGNTIYF	TGTGCCACCGGGGACTCTGGAAACACCATATATTTT
TRBV7-2	TRBD1	TRBJ2-2	.	CASSPTGTGLNGELFF	TGTGCCAGCAGCCCCACCGGGACAGGGTTAAACGGGGAGCTGTTTTTT
TRBV19	TRBD1	TRBJ1-1	.	CASSSHGTGKSEAFF	TGTGCCAGTAGTAGTCACGGGACAGGGAAATCTGAAGCTTTCTTT
TRBV5-1	TRBD1	TRBJ1-4	.	CASSPDRDSPEKLFF	TGCGCCAGCAGCCCAGATCGGGACAGTCCTGAAAAACTGTTTTTT
TRBV10-1	.	TRBJ2-3	.	CASISLGESLTDTQYF	TGCGCCAGTATCTCACTCGGGGAGTCCCTGACAGATACGCAGTATTTT
TRBV5-1	TRBD1	TRBJ2-7	.	CASSLGPGQGAYEQYF	TGCGCCAGCAGCTTGGGACCGGGACAGGGGGCCTACGAGCAGTACTTC
TRBV30	TRBD1	TRBJ2-6	.	CAWSPGQGFLGANVLTF	TGTGCCTGGAGTCCTGGACAGGGATTCCTTGGGGCCAACGTCCTGACTTTC
TRBV7-2	.	TRBJ2-3	.	CASSSTGTITDTQYF	TGTGCCAGCAGCTCCACCGGGACAATCACAGATACGCAGTATTTT
TRBV7-2	.	TRBJ1-2	.	CASSLAYADQNGYTF	TGTGCCAGCAGCTTAGCTTACGCAGATCAGAATGGCTACACCTTC
TRBV7-9	TRBD2	TRBJ2-3	.	CASLYAGGTDTQYF	TGTGCCAGCTTATACGCGGGGGGCACAGATACGCAGTATTTT
TRBV5-6	.	TRBJ1-5	.	CASSKEGSNQPQHF	TGTGCCAGCAGCAAAGAGGGTAGCAATCAGCCCCAGCATTTT
TRBV11-2	TRBD2	TRBJ2-3	.	CASSLGTSRTDTQYF	TGTGCCAGCAGCTTAGGGACTAGCCGGACAGATACGCAGTATTTT
TRBV28	.	TRBJ1-5	.	CASRGQGVIQPQHF	TGTGCCAGCAGGGGCCAGGGCGTCATTCAGCCCCAGCATTTT
TRBV29-1	.	TRBJ2-7	once	CSVEGSAYEQYF	TGCAGCGTTGAAGGCAGCGCCTACGAGCAGTACTTC
TRBV10-1	TRBD1	TRBJ1-2	.	CASSRQGRINYGYTF	TGCGCCAGCAGCAGACAGGGGCGAATTAACTATGGCTACACCTTC
TRBV28	.	TRBJ2-7	.	CASSFNRRGREQYF	TGTGCCAGCAGTTTTAACAGGAGGGGCCGCGAGCAGTACTTC
TRBV19	TRBD1	TRBJ2-7	.	CASSLPGQGAGEQYF	TGTGCCAGTAGTCTGCCGGGACAGGGGGCGGGAGAGCAGTACTTC
TRBV18	.	TRBJ2-7	.	CASSPGGRTYSYEQYF	TGTGCCAGCTCGCCAGGGGGGAGAACCTACTCCTACGAGCAGTACTTC
TRBV5-3	TRBD1	TRBJ1-2	.	CARSLERGPRYTF	TGTGCCAGAAGCTTGGAGAGGGGGCCTCGCTACACCTTC
TRBV18	.	TRBJ2-5	once	CASSPTLQETQYF	TGTGCCAGCTCACCAACGCTACAAGAGACCCAGTACTTC
TRBV9	TRBD2	TRBJ2-7	.	CASSVGLGLAGGPIYEQYF	TGTGCCAGCAGCGTAGGTTTGGGTCTAGCGGGAGGGCCTATTTACGAGCAGTACTTC
TRBV3-1/TRBV3-2	.	TRBJ2-3	.	CASSQGLTRGTQYF	TGTGCCAGCAGCCAAGGGCTAACGAGAGGTACGCAGTATTTT
TRBV11-2	.	TRBJ1-5	.	CASSFRGNQPQHF	TGTGCCAGCAGCTTCAGGGGAAATCAGCCCCAGCATTTT
TRBV29-1	.	TRBJ1-1	.	CSVQDKLNTEAFF	TGCAGCGTTCAGGACAAGTTGAACACTGAAGCTTTCTTT
TRBV6-1	.	TRBJ1-5	once	CASSEQGVLSQPQHF	TGTGCCAGCAGTGAACAGGGTGTATTGAGTCAGCCCCAGCATTTT
TRBV7-9	.	TRBJ1-6	.	CATRGRTESYNSPLHF	TGTGCCACCCGCGGGCGGACCGAGTCCTATAATTCACCCCTCCACTTT
TRBV7-6	TRBD2	TRBJ2-5	few	CASSTGTSFRETQYF	TGTGCCAGCAGTACCGGGACTAGCTTTCGAGAGACCCAGTACTTC
TRBV5-6	.	TRBJ2-5	.	CASSPRFSETQYF	TGTGCCAGCAGCCCGAGGTTTAGTGAGACCCAGTACTTC
TRBV6-2/TRBV6-3	TRBD2	TRBJ2-7	.	CASSSWGLAGHEQYF	TGTGCCAGCAGTTCATGGGGACTAGCGGGGCACGAGCAGTACTTC
TRBV3-1/TRBV3-2	TRBD1	TRBJ1-1	.	CASSLRDRASEAFF	TGTGCCAGCAGCCTCCGGGACAGGGCTTCAGAAGCTTTCTTT
TRBV5-8	TRBD1	TRBJ2-5	.	CASSSTGGVRETQYF	TGTGCCAGCAGCTCGACAGGGGGGGTTCGAGAGACCCAGTACTTC
TRBV5-4	.	TRBJ1-2	.	CASSLGEFYGYTF	TGTGCCAGCAGCTTGGGGGAGTTTTATGGCTACACCTTC
TRBV7-3	TRBD2	TRBJ2-2	.	CASSLGGRYTGELFF	TGTGCCAGCAGCTTGGGCGGGAGGTACACCGGGGAGCTGTTTTTT
TRBV7-9	.	TRBJ1-4	.	CASSLQGGPLTNEKLFF	TGTGCCAGCAGCTTACAGGGTGGTCCGTTAACTAATGAAAAACTGTTTTTT
TRBV11-2	TRBD1	TRBJ2-3	.	CASSLITGGTDTQYF	TGTGCCAGCAGCTTAATCACAGGGGGCACAGATACGCAGTATTTT
TRBV7-2	TRBD2	TRBJ2-5	.	CASSLSGLAETQYF	TGTGCCAGCAGCCTAAGCGGACTAGCGGAGACCCAGTACTTC
TRBV15	.	TRBJ1-2	once	CATSRGARVGYGYTF	TGTGCCACCAGCAGAGGAGCACGGGTCGGCTATGGCTACACCTTC
TRBV7-8	.	TRBJ1-5	.	CASSLDRNQPQHF	TGTGCCAGCAGCTTAGACAGGAATCAGCCCCAGCATTTT
TRBV18	TRBD1	TRBJ2-5	.	CASSPLTGTGVETQYF	TGTGCCAGCTCACCACTTACCGGGACAGGGGTAGAGACCCAGTACTTC
TRBV7-9	TRBD1	TRBJ1-2	few	CASSSQLGQAPGGYTF	TGTGCCAGCAGCTCCCAATTAGGACAGGCCCCCGGTGGCTACACCTTC